The clone carrying this T cell receptor (beta chain) was seen at least ten times. The target antigen is unknown. The sample's time point: healthy volunteer bleed at 6 weeks. Unfractionated whole blood was the source from which total RNA was extracted. Trimming at V came to 2 bases and at J to 0 bases, leaving 14 bases not matched to a gene. This CDR3 has 19 residues. Germline V gene data show CDR1 as MNHEY and CDR2 as SVGAGI. This record belongs to a study of human T cells and chemical hapten exposure. Whole-study results and caveats: No shift was seen in TCRs above 1 in 1000 frequency with DPC sensitization.

Individual cDNA molecules in this library carried unique molecular identifiers. Via MiXCR, TCRdb re-called the RACE reads, giving one row per CDR3 protein. The sample includes 65,000 to 95,000 distinct CDR3 sequences, approximately 8.6% of them seen just once. V is TRBV6-5 and J is TRBJ1-1; 8 positions agree with TRBD1. The sequence was obtained from a female donor in good health. Some clones in this sample may be carry-over from other donors' samples. The source material was whole blood. CDR3 amino acids: CASSYGGGTGAPLNTEAFF. As DNA, the CDR3 is TGTGCCAGCAGTTACGGTGGTGGGACAGGAGCCCCCTTGAACACTGAAGCTTTCTTT.